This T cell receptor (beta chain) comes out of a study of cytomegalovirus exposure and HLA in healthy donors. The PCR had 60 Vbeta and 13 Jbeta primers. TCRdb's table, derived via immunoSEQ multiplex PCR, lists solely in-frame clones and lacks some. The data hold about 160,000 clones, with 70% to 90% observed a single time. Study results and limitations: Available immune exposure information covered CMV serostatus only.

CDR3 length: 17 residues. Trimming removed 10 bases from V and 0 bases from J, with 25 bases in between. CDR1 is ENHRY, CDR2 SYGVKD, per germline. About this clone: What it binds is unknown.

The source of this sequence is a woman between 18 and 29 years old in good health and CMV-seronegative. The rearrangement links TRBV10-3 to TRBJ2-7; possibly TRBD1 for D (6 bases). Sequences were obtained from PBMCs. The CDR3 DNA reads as TGTGCCACAGGGGATCAGAGGTTCCGGGACACCTCCTACGAGCAGTACTTC. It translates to CATGDQRFRDTSYEQYF.